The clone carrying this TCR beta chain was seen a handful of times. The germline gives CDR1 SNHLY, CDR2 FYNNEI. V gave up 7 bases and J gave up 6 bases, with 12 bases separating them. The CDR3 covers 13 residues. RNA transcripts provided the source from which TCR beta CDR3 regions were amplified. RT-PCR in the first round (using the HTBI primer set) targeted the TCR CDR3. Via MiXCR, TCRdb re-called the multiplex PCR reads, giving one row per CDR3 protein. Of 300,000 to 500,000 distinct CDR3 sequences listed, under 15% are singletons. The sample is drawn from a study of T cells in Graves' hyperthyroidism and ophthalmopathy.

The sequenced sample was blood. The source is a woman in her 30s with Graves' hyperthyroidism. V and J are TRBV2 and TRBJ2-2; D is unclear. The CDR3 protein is CASTPLRAGELFF. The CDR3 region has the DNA TGTGCCAGCACCCCCCTACGGGCCGGGGAGCTGTTTTTT.